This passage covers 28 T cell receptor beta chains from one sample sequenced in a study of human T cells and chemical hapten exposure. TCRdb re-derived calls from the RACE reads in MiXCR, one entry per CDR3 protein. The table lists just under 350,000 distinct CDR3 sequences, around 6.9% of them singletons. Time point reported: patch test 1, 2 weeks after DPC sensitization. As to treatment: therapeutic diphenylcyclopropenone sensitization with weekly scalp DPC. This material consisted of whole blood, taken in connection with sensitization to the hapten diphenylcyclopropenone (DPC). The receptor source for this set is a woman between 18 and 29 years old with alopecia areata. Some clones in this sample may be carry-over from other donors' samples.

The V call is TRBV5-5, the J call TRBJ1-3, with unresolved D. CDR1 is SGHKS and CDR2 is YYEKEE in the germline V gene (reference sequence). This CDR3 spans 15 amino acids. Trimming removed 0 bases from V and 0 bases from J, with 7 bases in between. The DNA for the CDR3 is TGTGCCAGCAGCTTGGAGGCACGCTCTGGAAACACCATATATTTT. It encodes CASSLEARSGNTIYF. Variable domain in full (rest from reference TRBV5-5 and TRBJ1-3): DAGVTQSPTHLIKTRGQQVTLRCSPISGHKSVSWYQQVLGQGPQFIFQYYEKEERGRGNFPDRFSARQFPNYSSELNVNALLLGDSALYLCASSLEARSGNTIYFGEGSWLTVV.

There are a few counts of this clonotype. In nucleotides, the CDR3 is TGTGCCAGCAGCGTCCAGACAGGGCCAGATACGCAGTATTTT. This sequence encodes CASSVQTGPDTQYF. The chain has TRBV9 and TRBJ2-3, with TRBD1 matching over 7 bases. Germline loops: CDR1 SGDLS, CDR2 YYNGEE. This CDR3 is 14 amino acids long. With V trimmed by 2 bases and J by 4 bases, 4 bases remained unmatched.

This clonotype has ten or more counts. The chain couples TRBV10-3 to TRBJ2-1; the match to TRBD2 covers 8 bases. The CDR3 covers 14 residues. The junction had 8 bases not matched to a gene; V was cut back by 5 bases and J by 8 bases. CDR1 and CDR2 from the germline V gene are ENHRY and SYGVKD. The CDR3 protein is CAISTSAGVYEQFF. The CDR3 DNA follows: TGTGCCATCAGTACCTCAGCGGGGGTTTATGAGCAGTTCTTC.

CDR3 loop: CATSVRVSHEQYF. The CDR3 nucleotides read TGTGCCACCAGTGTCAGGGTTAGCCACGAGCAGTACTTC. The chain carries TRBV24-1 and TRBJ2-7; tentatively, D is TRBD1 (5 bases). Trimming shortened V by 5 bases and J by 5 bases, and 12 bases separated the two germline ends. CDR3 size: 13 residues. Germline V gives CDR1 KGHDR, CDR2 SFDVKD.

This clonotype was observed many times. The CDR3 loop is CASSSGAANTEAFF. Here the CDR3 DNA reads TGTGCCAGCAGTTCTGGGGCGGCGAACACTGAAGCTTTCTTT. The chain is built from TRBV6-2 or TRBV6-3 and TRBJ1-1; D is possibly TRBD1 (5 bases). This CDR3 spans 14 amino acids. V was pared by 4 bases and J by 1 base, with 10 bases between. Germline V CDR1 and CDR2: MNHEY, SVGEGT.

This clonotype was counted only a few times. CDR3 amino acids: CASSLPGTGVTEAFF. For the CDR3, the DNA is TGTGCCAGCAGTTTACCCGGGACAGGGGTCACTGAAGCTTTCTTT. The chain joins TRBV27 to TRBJ1-1; 10 bases are shared with TRBD1. CDR1 and CDR2 (germline): MNHEY, SMNVEV (reference sequence). CDR3 length: 15 amino acids. Unmatched junction bases numbered 4, after V lost 2 bases and J lost 4 bases.

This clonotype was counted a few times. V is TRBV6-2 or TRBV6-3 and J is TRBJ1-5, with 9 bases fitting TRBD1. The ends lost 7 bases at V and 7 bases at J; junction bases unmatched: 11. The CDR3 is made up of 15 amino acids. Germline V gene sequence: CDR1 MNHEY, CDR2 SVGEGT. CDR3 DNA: TGTGCCAGCACCACAGGGACAGGGAGGAAACAGCCCCAGCATTTT. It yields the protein CASTTGTGRKQPQHF.

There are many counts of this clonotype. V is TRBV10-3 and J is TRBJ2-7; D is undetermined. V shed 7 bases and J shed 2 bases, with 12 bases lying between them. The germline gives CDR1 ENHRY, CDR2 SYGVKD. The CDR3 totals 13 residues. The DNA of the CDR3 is TGTGCCATCAAAGATGGGCTTACCTACGAGCAGTACTTC. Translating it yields CAIKDGLTYEQYF.

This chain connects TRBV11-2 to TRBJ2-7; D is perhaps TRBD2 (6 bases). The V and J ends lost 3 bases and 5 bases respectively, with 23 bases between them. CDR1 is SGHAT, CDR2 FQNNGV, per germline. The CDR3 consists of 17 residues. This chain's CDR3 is CASSFTRSRSRRDEQYF. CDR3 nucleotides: TGTGCCAGCAGCTTCACCCGCTCGAGGAGTCGGAGGGACGAGCAGTACTTC.

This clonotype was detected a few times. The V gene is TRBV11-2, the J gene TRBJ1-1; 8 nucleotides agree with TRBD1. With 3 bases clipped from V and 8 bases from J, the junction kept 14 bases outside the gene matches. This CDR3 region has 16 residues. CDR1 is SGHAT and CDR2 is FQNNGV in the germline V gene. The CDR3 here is CASSFVWGTGGREAFF. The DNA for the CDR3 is TGTGCCAGCAGCTTCGTTTGGGGGACAGGTGGAAGAGAAGCTTTCTTT.

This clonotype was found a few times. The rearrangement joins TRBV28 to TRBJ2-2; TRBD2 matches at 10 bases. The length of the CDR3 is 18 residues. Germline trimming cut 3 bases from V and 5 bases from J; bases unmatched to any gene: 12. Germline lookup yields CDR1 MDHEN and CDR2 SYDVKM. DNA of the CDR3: TGTGCCAGCAGTTTTGATTTTACTAGCGGGGAAAGGACCGGGGAGCTGTTTTTT. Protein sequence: CASSFDFTSGERTGELFF. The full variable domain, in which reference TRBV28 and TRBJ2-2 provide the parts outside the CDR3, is DVKVTQSSRYLVKRTGEKVFLECVQDMDHENMFWYRQDPGLGLRLIYFSYDVKMKEKGDIPEGYSVSREKKERFSLILESASTNQTSMYLCASSFDFTSGERTGELFFGEGSRLTVL.

The DNA of the CDR3 is TGCGCCAGCAGCCGGAACGACAGGGTGGAAGAAAAACTGTTTTTT. Amino acids: CASSRNDRVEEKLFF. The genes are TRBV4-3 and TRBJ1-4; 7 nucleotides line up with TRBD1. Germline V lookup: CDR1 LGHNA, CDR2 YSLEER. The V segment lost 4 bases and the J segment 8 bases; nucleotides outside the gene matches: 10. This CDR3 is built from 15 residues.

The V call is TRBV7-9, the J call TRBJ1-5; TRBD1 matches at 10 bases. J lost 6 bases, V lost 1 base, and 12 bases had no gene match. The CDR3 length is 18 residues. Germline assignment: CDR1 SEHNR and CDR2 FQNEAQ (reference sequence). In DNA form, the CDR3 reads TGTGCCAGCAGCTTAGGACAGGGGGCGAACCCAATTAGTCAGCCCCAGCATTTT. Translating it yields CASSLGQGANPISQPQHF.

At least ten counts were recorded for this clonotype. This CDR3 is CASSLSTGGFLGANVLTF. DNA of the CDR3: TGTGCCAGCAGCTTATCCACAGGGGGGTTTCTTGGGGCCAACGTCCTGACTTTC. The chain carries TRBV5-5 and TRBJ2-6, with 8 bases identical to TRBD1. CDR1 is SGHKS, CDR2 YYEKEE, per germline (reference sequence). J was trimmed by 3 bases and V by 2 bases; bases with no gene match: 10. CDR3 length: 18 amino acids.

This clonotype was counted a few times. The DNA of the CDR3 is TGTGCCAGCAGTTTAAATGGGGGGAACGAGCAGTACTTC. It is translated as CASSLNGGNEQYF. The V and J genes are TRBV27 and TRBJ2-7; TRBD2 is a possible D gene (6 bases). Trimming took 2 bases from V and 5 from J, leaving 10 bases between them. This CDR3 region has 13 residues. From germline, CDR1 is MNHEY and CDR2 SMNVEV (reference sequence).

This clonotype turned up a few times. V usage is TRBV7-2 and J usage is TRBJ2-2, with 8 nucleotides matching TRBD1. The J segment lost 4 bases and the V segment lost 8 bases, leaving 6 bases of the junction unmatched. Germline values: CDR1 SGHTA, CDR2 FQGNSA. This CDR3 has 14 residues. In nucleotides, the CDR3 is TGTGCCAGCTCCGGGACAGGCTTCACCGGGGAGCTGTTTTTT. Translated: CASSGTGFTGELFF.

CDR3 coding DNA: TGCGCCAGCACACCGACCGACGACTTCACTGAAGCTTTCTTT. Protein sequence: CASTPTDDFTEAFF. The J gene is TRBJ1-1, the V gene TRBV5-1; D remains ambiguous. The CDR3 loop spans 14 amino acids. Germline lookup yields CDR1 SGHRS and CDR2 YFSETQ. The V and J ends lost 6 bases and 4 bases respectively, with 16 bases between them. The full variable domain, completed using reference TRBV5-1 and TRBJ1-1, is KAGVTQTPRYLIKTRGQQVTLSCSPISGHRSVSWYQQTPGQGLQFLFEYFSETQRNKGNFPGRFSGRQFSNSRSEMNVSTLELGDSALYLCASTPTDDFTEAFFGQGTRLTVV.

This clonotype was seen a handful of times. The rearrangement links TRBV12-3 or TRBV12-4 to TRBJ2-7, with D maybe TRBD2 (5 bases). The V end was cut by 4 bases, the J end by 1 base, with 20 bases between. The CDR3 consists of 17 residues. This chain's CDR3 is CASSSITRAGESYEQYF. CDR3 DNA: TGTGCCAGCAGTTCAATCACTAGGGCGGGCGAGTCCTACGAGCAGTACTTC.

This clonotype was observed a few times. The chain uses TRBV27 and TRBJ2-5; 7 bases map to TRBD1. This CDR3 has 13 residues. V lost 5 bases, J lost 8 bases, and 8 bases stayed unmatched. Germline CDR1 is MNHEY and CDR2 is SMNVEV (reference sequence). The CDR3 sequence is CASSPRDSLTQYF. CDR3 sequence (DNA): TGTGCCAGCAGTCCCCGGGACAGCTTAACCCAGTACTTC.

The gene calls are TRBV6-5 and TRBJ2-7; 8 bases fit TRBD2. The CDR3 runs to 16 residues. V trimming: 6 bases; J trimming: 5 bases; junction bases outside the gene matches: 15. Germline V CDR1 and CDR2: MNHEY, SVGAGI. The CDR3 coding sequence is TGTGCCAGCAGCTCCGCTCCGGAGCGGGGGTTTGACGAGCAGTACTTC. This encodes CASSSAPERGFDEQYF.

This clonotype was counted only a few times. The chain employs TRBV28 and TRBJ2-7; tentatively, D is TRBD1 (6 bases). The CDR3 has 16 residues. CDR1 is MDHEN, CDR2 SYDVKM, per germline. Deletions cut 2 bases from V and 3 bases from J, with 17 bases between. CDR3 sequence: CASSLSQAGASYEQYF. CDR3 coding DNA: TGTGCCAGCAGTTTAAGCCAGGCAGGGGCAAGCTACGAGCAGTACTTC. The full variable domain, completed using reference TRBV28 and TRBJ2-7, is DVKVTQSSRYLVKRTGEKVFLECVQDMDHENMFWYRQDPGLGLRLIYFSYDVKMKEKGDIPEGYSVSREKKERFSLILESASTNQTSMYLCASSLSQAGASYEQYFGPGTRLTVT.

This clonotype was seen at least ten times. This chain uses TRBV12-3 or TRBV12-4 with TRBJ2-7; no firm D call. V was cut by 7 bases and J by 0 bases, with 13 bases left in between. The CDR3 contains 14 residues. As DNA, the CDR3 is TGTGCCAGCACCTTAGTACATGCCTCCTACGAGCAGTACTTC. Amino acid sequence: CASTLVHASYEQYF.

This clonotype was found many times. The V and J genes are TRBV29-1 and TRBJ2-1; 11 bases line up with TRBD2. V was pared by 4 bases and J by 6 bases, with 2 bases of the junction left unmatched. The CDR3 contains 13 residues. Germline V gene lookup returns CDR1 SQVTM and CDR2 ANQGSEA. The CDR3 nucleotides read TGCAGCGTTGCCACTAGCGGGGGCAATGAGCAGTTCTTC. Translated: CSVATSGGNEQFF.

The CDR3 protein is CAISAVVDRGRRRETQYF. CDR3 DNA sequence: TGTGCCATCAGTGCGGTCGTGGACAGGGGGCGCAGGCGAGAGACCCAGTACTTC. The chain couples TRBV10-3 to TRBJ2-5; 11 nucleotides line up with TRBD1. Germline V CDR1 and CDR2: ENHRY, SYGVKD. The CDR3 consists of 18 residues. J gave up 4 bases and V 4 bases, and 14 bases lay outside the gene matches.

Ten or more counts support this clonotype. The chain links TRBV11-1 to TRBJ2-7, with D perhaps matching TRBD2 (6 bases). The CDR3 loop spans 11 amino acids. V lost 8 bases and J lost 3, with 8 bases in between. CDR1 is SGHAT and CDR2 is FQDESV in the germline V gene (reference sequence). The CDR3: CASGGGYEQYF. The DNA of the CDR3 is TGTGCCAGCGGGGGAGGCTACGAGCAGTACTTC. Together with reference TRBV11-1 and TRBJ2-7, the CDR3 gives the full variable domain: EAEVAQSPRYKITEKSQAVAFWCDPISGHATLYWYRQILGQGPELLVQFQDESVVDDSQLPKDRFSAERLKGVDSTLKIQPAELGDSAMYLCASGGGYEQYFGPGTRLTVT.

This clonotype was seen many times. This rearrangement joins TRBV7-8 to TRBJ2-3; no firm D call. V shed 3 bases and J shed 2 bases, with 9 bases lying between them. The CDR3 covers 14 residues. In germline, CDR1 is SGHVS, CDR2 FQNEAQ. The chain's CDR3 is CASSFPQLTDTQYF. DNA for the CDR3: TGTGCCAGCAGCTTTCCGCAGCTCACAGATACGCAGTATTTT.

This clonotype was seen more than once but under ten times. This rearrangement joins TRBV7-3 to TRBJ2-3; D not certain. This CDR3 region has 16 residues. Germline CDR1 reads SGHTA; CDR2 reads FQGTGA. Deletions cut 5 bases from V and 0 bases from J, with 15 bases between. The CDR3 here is CASSQRLTPSTDTQYF. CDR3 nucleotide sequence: TGTGCCAGCAGCCAGAGGCTTACTCCTAGCACAGATACGCAGTATTTT.

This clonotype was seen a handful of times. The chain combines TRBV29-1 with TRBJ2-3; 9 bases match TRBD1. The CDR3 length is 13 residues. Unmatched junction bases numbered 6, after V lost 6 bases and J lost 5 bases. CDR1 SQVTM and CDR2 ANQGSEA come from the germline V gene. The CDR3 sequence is CSVGTGRVDTQYF. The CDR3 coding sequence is TGCAGCGTAGGGACAGGGAGAGTAGATACGCAGTATTTT.